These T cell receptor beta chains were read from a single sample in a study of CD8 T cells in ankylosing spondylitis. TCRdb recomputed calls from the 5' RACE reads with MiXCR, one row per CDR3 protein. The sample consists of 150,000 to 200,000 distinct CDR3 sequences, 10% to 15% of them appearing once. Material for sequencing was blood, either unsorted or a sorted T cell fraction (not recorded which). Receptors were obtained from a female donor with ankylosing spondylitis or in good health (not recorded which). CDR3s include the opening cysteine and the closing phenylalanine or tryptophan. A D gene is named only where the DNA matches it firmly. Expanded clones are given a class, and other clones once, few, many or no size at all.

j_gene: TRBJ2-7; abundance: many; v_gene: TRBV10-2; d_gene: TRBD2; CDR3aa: CASSGVAGLYYEQYF; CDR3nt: TGCGCCAGCAGTGGGGTAGCGGGGTTGTACTACGAGCAGTACTTC
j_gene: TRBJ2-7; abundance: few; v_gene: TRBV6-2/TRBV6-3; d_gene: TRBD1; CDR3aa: CASRGTVSYEQYF; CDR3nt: TGTGCCAGCAGAGGGACAGTCTCCTACGAGCAGTACTTC
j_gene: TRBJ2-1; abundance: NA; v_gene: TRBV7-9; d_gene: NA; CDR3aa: CASSFSGAIYNEQFF; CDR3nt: TGTGCCAGCAGCTTCTCGGGAGCGATCTACAATGAGCAGTTCTTC
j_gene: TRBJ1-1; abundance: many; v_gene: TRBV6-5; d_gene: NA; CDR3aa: CASSYQQLNTEAFF; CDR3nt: TGTGCCAGCAGTTACCAGCAGCTGAACACTGAAGCTTTCTTT
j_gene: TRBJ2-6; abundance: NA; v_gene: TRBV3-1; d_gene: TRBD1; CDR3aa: CACSLGTGGGDGANVLTF; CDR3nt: TGTGCCTGCAGTTTAGGGACAGGGGGCGGGGATGGGGCCAACGTCCTGACTTTC
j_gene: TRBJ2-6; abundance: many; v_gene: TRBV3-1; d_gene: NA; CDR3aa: CASSQVPQGGANVLTF; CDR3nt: TGTGCCAGCAGCCAAGTCCCCCAGGGGGGGGCCAACGTCCTGACTTTC
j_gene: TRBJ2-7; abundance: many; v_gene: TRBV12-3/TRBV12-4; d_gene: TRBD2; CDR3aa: CASSRTSGLSYEQYF; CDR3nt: TGTGCCAGCAGCCGGACTAGCGGGTTATCCTACGAGCAGTACTTC
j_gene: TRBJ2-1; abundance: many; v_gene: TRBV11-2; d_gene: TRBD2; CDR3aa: CASSSASGFGNEQFF; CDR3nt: TGTGCCAGCAGCTCCGCTAGCGGTTTCGGCAATGAGCAGTTCTTC
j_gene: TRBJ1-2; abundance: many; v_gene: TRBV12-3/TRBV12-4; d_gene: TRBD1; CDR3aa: CASSFSGGYGYTF; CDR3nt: TGTGCCAGCAGTTTTTCAGGGGGCTATGGCTACACCTTC
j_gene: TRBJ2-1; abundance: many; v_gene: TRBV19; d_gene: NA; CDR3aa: CASSTQGRINEQFF; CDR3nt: TGTGCCAGTAGTACGCAGGGGAGAATCAATGAGCAGTTCTTC
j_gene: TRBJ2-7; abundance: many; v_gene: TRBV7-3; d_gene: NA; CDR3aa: CASSQRGASSYEQYF; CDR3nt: TGTGCCAGCAGCCAAAGGGGCGCCAGCTCCTACGAGCAGTACTTC
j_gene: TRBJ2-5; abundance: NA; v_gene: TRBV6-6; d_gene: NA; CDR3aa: CASSRTETQYF; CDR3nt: TGTGCCAGTTCACGAACAGAGACCCAGTACTTC
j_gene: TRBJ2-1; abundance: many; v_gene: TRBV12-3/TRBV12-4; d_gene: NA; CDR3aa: CASSSSTLSNEQFF; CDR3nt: TGTGCCAGCAGTTCCTCTACCTTATCCAATGAGCAGTTCTTC
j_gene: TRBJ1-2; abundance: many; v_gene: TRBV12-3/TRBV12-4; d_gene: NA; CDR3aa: CASRREENNYGYTF; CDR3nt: TGTGCCAGCAGGCGCGAAGAGAATAACTATGGCTACACCTTC
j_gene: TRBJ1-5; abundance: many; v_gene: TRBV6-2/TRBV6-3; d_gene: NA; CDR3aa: CASSLRDKHQPQHF; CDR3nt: TGTGCCAGCAGTTTACGTGACAAACATCAGCCCCAGCATTTT
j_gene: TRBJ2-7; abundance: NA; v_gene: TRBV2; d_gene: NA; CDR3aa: CASSESGFAYEQYF; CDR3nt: TGTGCCAGCAGTGAATCGGGGTTTGCTTACGAGCAGTACTTC
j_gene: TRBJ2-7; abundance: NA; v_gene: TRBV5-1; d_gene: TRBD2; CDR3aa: CASSLGGTSTYEQYF; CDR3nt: TGCGCCAGCAGCTTAGGAGGGACTAGCACGTACGAGCAGTACTTC
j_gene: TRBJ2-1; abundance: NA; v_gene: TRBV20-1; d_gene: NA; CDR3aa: CSAGWGNEQFF; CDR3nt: TGCAGTGCTGGTTGGGGGAATGAGCAGTTCTTC
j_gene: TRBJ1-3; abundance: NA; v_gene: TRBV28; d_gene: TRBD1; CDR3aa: CATYPGQGGNTIYF; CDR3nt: TGTGCCACCTACCCAGGACAGGGAGGAAACACCATATATTTT